This TCR beta chain was captured in a study of response to subunit inactivated influenza vaccine. Whole-study findings and limits: Each seasonal influenza vaccination recruits few new T cells, the authors suggested.

TCRdb used MiXCR to reprocess the RT-PCR reads, holding one entry per CDR3 protein. The table records roughly 500,000 distinct CDR3 sequences, 15% to 20% of them present only once. The CDR3 contains 13 residues. V shed 6 bases and J 6 bases; nucleotides not matched to a gene: 5. Germline V gene lookup returns CDR1 DFQATT and CDR2 SNEGSKA (reference sequence). On this clonotype: Its matching antigen is unknown.

This TCR was recovered from a man in his fifties or sixties who received an inactivated influenza vaccine. The V gene is TRBV20-1, the J gene TRBJ1-5, with TRBD1 identical over 10 bases. This material consisted of CD4+ T cells sorted from PBMCs, taken roughly 24 months after vaccination. CDR3 in amino acids: CSAKGQGSQPQHF. In nucleotides, the CDR3 is TGCAGTGCCAAGGGACAGGGGAGTCAGCCCCAGCATTTT.